This T cell receptor (beta chain) came from a study of CD8+ T cells in alopecia areata. Study as a whole: Patients in the treated group were given tofacitinib by mouth, 5 to 10 mg twice a day.

After isolation, RNA underwent reverse transcription to generate cDNA as the sequencing template. Sequencing used immunoSEQ multiplex PCR; TCRdb keeps in-frame clones, though not all of them. The sample yields roughly 150,000 clones, about 53% seen once. The CDR3 is 15 amino acids. Germline loops: CDR1 MNHNS, CDR2 SASEGT. Trimming shortened V by 2 bases and J by 3 bases, and 13 bases separated the two germline ends. The chain carries TRBV6-1 and TRBJ1-2; D gene ambiguous. The source was CD8+ T cells sorted from blood, collected at week 0. The receptor was isolated from a human donor with alopecia areata. CDR3: CASSERARAHYGYTF. The CDR3 bases are TGTGCCAGCAGTGAAAGAGCCAGAGCGCACTATGGCTACACCTTC.